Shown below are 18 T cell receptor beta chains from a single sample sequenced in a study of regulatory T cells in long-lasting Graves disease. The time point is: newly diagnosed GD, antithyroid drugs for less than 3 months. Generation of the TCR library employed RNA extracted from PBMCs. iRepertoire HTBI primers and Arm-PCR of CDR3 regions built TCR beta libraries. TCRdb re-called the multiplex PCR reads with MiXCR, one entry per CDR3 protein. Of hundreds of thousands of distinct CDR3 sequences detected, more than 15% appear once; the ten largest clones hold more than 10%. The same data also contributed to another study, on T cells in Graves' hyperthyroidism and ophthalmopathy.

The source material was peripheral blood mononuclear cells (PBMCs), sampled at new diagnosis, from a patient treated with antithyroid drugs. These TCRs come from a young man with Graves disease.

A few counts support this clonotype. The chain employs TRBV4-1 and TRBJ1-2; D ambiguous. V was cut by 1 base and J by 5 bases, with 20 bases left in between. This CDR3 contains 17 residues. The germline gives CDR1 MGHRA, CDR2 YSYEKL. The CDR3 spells CASSQAPHVREPYGYTF. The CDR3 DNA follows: TGCGCCAGCAGCCAAGCCCCCCACGTCCGGGAGCCATATGGCTACACCTTC.

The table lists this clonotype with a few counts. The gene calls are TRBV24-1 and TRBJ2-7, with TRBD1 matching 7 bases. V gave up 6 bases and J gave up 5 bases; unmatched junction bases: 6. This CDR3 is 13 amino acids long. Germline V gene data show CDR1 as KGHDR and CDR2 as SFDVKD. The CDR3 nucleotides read TGTGCCACCAGTCTGAGGGACAGTAACGAGCAGTACTTC. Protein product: CATSLRDSNEQYF.

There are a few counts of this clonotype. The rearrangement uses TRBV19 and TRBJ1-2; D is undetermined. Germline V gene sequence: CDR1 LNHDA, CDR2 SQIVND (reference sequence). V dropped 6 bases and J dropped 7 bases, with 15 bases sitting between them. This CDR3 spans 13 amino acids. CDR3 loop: CASSVEGNRGYTF. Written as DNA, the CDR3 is TGTGCCAGTAGCGTTGAGGGAAATCGTGGCTACACCTTC.

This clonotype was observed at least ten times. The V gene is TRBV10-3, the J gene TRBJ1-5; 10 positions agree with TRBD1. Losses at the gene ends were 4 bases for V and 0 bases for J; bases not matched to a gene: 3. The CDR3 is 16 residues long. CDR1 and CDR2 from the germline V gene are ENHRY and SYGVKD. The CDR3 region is CAISGGTGDSNQPQHF. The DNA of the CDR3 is TGTGCCATCAGTGGTGGGACAGGGGATAGCAATCAGCCCCAGCATTTT.

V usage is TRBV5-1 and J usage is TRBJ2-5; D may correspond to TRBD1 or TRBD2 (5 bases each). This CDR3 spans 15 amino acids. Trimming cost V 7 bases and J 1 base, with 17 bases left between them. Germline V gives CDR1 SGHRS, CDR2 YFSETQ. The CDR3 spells CASSNQPGPQETQYF. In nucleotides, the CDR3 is TGCGCCAGCTCTAACCAACCGGGACCCCAAGAGACCCAGTACTTC.

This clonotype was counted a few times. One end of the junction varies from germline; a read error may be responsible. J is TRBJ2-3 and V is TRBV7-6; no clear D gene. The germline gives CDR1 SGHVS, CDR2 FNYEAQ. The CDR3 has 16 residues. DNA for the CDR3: TGTGTCAGCAGCTCTTATAGGGCAGAGGGCACAGATACGCAGTATTTT. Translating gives CVSSSYRAEGTDTQYF.

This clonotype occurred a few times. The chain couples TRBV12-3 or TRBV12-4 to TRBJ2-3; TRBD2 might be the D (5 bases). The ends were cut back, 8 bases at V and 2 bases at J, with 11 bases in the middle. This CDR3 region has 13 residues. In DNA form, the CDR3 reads TGTGCCAGCGGTCCCCGGGACACAGATACGCAGTATTTT. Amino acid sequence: CASGPRDTDTQYF.

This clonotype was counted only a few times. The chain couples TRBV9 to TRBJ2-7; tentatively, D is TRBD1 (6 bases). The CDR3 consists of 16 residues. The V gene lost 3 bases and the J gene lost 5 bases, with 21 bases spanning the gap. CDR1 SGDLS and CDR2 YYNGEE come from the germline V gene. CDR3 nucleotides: TGTGCCAGCAGCGCAAGAACCGGGACACTCAGGGACGAGCAGTACTTC. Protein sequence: CASSARTGTLRDEQYF.

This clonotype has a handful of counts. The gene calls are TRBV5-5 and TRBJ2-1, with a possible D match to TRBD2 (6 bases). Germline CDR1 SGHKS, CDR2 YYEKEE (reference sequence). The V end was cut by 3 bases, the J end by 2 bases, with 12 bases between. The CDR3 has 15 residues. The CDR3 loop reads CASSWEAATYNEQFF. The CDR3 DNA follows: TGTGCCAGCAGCTGGGAGGCGGCGACCTACAATGAGCAGTTCTTC.

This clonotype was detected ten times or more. CDR3 sequence: CASSLGWGQKSTEAFF. CDR3 DNA sequence: TGTGCCAGCAGTTTAGGATGGGGGCAAAAGAGCACTGAAGCTTTCTTT. The chain is built from TRBV12-3 or TRBV12-4 and TRBJ1-1; TRBD1 is a possible D gene (6 bases). The CDR3 sequence is 16 residues long. V gave up 1 base and J gave up 4 bases, with 16 bases separating them.

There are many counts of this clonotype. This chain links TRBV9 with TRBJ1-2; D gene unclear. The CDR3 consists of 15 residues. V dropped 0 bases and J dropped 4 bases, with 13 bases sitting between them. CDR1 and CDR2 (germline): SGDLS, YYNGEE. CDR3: CASSVAGHPLYGYTF. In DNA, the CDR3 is TGTGCCAGCAGCGTAGCCGGCCATCCCCTCTATGGCTACACCTTC.

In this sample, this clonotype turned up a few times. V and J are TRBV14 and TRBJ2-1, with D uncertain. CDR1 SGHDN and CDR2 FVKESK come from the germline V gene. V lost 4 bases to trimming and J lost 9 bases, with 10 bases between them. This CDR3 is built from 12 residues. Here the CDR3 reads CASSRIKVEQFF. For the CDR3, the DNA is TGTGCCAGCAGCCGTATTAAGGTTGAGCAGTTCTTC.

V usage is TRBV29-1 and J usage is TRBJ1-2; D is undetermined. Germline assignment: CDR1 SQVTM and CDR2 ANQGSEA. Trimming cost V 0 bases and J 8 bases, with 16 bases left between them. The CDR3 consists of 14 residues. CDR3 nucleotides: TGCAGCGTTGAAGATAAGGGCCTTTCCGGCGGCTACACCTTC. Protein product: CSVEDKGLSGGYTF.

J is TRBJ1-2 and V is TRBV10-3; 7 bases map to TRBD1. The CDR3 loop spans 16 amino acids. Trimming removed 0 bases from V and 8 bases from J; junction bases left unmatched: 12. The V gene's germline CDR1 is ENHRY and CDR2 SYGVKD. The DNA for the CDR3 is TGTGCCATCAGTGAGTCGAACAGGGGTAGCAGGGAAGGCTACACCTTC. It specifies CAISESNRGSREGYTF.

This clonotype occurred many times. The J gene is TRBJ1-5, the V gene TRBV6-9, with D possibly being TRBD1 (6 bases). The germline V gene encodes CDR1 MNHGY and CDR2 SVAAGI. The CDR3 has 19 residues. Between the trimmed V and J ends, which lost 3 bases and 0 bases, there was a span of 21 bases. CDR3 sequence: CASSYTLGGADYSNQPQHF. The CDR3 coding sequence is TGTGCCAGCAGTTACACCCTCGGGGGGGCTGATTATAGCAATCAGCCCCAGCATTTT.

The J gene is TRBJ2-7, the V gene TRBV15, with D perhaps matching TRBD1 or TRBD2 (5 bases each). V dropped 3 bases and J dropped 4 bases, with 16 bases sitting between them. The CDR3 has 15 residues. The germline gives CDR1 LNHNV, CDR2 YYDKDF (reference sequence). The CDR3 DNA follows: TGTGCCACCAGCAGCCCAGGGACCGAGGGTTACGAGCAGTACTTC. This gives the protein CATSSPGTEGYEQYF.

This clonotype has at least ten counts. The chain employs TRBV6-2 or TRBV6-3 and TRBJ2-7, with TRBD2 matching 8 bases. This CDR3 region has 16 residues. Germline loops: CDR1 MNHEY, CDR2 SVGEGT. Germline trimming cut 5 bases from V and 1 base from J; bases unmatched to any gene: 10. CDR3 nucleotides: TGTGCCAGCAGTACACCGTCAAGCGGGAGATCCTACGAGCAGTACTTC. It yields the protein CASSTPSSGRSYEQYF.

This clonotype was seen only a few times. The DNA for the CDR3 is TGTGCCAGCAGTGAAAGCAGGGGGGGTTCACCCCTCCACTTT. This gives the protein CASSESRGGSPLHF. This chain joins TRBV6-1 and TRBJ1-6; TRBD1 aligns across 7 bases. Germline CDR1 is MNHNS and CDR2 is SASEGT. The length of the CDR3 is 14 residues. V lost 2 bases, J lost 9 bases, and 4 bases stayed unmatched.